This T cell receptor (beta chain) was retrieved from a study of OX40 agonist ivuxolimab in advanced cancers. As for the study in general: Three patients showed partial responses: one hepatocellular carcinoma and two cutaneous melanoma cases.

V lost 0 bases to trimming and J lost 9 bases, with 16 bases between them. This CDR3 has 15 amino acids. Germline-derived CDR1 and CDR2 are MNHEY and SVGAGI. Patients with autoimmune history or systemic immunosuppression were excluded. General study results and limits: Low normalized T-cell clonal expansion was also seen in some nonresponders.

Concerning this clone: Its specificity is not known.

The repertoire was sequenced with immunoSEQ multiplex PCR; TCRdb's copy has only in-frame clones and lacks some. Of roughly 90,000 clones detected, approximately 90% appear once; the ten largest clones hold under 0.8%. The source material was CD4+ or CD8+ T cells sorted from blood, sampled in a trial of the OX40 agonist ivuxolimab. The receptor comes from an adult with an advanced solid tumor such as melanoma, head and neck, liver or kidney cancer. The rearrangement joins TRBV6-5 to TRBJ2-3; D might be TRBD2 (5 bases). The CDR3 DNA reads TGTGCCAGCAGTTACTCTGGACTTACCTCTGTCACGCAGTATTTT. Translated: CASSYSGLTSVTQYF.